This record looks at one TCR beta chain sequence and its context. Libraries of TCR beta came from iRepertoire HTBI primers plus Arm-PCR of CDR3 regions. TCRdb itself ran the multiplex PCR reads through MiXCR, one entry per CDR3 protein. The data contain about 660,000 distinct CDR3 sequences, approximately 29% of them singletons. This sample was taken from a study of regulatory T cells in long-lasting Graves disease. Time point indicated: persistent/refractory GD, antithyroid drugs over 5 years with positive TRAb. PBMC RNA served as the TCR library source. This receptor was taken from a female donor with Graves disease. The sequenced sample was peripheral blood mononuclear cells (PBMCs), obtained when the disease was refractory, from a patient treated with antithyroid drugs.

The CDR3 DNA is TGTGCCAGCAGCCCACCACTAGCGGGAGGTCAGTTCTTC. Protein product: CASSPPLAGGQFF. This chain joins TRBV3-1 and TRBJ2-1; 12 nucleotides align to TRBD2. The V and J ends lost 4 bases and 13 bases, in that order; junction bases with no gene match: 5. This CDR3 has 13 amino acids. The germline CDR1 and CDR2 sequences are LGHDT and YNNKEL (reference sequence).